This T cell receptor beta chain was sequenced for a study of shared clonotypes between healthy human individuals (dated by TCRdb to 2018 to 2020). Study-wide context: Two women and three men aged 18 to 49 years were included in the cohort. For each donor, CD4 naive and CD4 memory were each run on three plates, CD8 naive on two plates, and CD8 memory on one plate. To estimate repertoire size and how much clonotypes are shared between individuals, the study performed deep sequencing of blood TCR repertoires from about 5 healthy adults. To increase sequencing depth and limit assay-specific biases, TCR repertoire library preparation and sequencing were carried out by different laboratories using diverse techniques. Each donor's leukapheresis produced roughly between roughly 0.85 and 9 billion PBMCs. What the work shows at the level of the full study, not this receptor alone: Pairwise subsampling led to the expectation that sequencing depth would affect the degree of clonotype sharing among donors. Because the study included only a small number of donors, the genetic and exposure-history diversity represented was limited. Incomplete sequencing was indicated by rarefaction of sorted-subset datasets, despite the large sequencing depth. Compared with non-shared clonotypes, clonotypes shared by all four sorted-subset donors had higher generation probabilities. Sampling was restricted to blood, and TCR repertoires in tissues likely differ from the TCR repertoires found in blood. Larger estimated clonotype richness was generally found for naive subsets than for memory subsets. Across a handful of donors, around 5.4% of naive CD4, roughly 3.8% of naive CD8, about 2.3% of memory CD4, and under 0.45% of memory CD8 clonotypes were shared.

Reading from cysteine to phenylalanine, the CDR3 counts 14 amino acids. Just the 42-base CDR3 DNA is kept, in frame starting at base 1. Taken from the germline V gene, the CDR1 and CDR2 loops are MDHEN and SYDVKM. V is pared back by 7 bases and J by 7 bases, with 17 bases lying between the germline termini. Donors were healthy HIV-negative adults with no recently reported acute infections or vaccinations. Every donor was a Caucasian adult residing in Nashville, Tennessee, USA. CD4+ T cells were enriched by magnetic negative selection; naive cells were then positively selected on CD45RA, and the negative fraction formed the memory subset. Blood was collected by leukapheresis, and PBMCs were isolated by Ficoll-Histopaque density gradient centrifugation and then cryopreserved in liquid nitrogen vapor phase. Analytical flow cytometry was used to check the purity and quantity of every magnetically sorted T cell population. Genomic DNA was isolated from every sorted fraction and measured by UV absorbance on a Nanodrop 2000c.

With respect to this clone: What this receptor recognizes is not known. Within one base of it there is no much larger clone, and no base qualities were kept.

TCR CDR3 regions were amplified from genomic DNA by multiplex PCR using the deep immunoSEQ assay. Genomic DNA extracted from each cell subset was distributed evenly over all wells of several immunoSEQ 96-well plates, and each plate served as one replicate. For sorted subsets, each replicate PCR was loaded with roughly 0.2 ug genomic DNA, equivalent to about 33,000 T cell genomes. Purified libraries were quantified with a Qubit 3.0 fluorometer, sized on a Bioanalyzer 2100, and re-quantified with the KAPA Library Quantification kit. Every immunoSEQ 96-well plate was sequenced on a separate single-read 150-cycle Illumina NextSeq 550 flow cell. The study's own analysis went as follows. Because the immunoSEQ output held only junctional sequences and lacked quality scores, the filtering could not match the filtering applied to full-length reads. Sequences were annotated with PyIR, a Python wrapper for IgBLAST v1.9, and V/J genes and CDR3 were assigned using IMGT germline references. Reads were filtered out if the reads had weak V/J assignments (E-value above 1e-6), no CDR3, stop codons, out-of-frame junctions, or ambiguous translated residues. V3J clonotypes were defined as sequences sharing the same inferred V gene, J gene, and CDR3 amino acid sequence. Percentage overlap between repertoires was computed as shared unique clonotypes divided by the size of the smaller repertoire. Repertoire richness was assessed with RTK rarefaction, the Chao1 estimator, and Recon v2.1 estimates of unobserved clonotypes. Generation probabilities were computed with OLGA for all TCRbeta clonotypes obtained by the gDNA method from several donors. TCRdb stores this immuneACCESS table with in-frame sequences only. Part of the clones is absent; in the studies checked, under half of the shortfall reflects unresolved V genes, and no reason is known for the rest. Clonal size and the V and J genes are those of that table, whereas D and trimming came from the DNA. The sample yields roughly 2,300,000 clones; 80% to 95% were counted once. Around 0.38% of the sample is held by the ten biggest clonotypes.

This sequence originates from a man aged 18 to 30 in good health. Some clones in this sample may be carry-over from other donors' samples. This receptor chain uses TRBV28 and TRBJ1-5, with a tentative D gene TRBD1 over 5 matching bases. The sequencing sample was made of naive CD4+ T cells from PBMCs. Per the publication, the cell subset or site label means: CD45RA+ positively selected. The DNA is TGTGCCAGCACCGCCCCCCAGGGTCGGCAGCCCCAGCATTTT. Translation gives CASTAPQGRQPQHF.